This T cell receptor beta chain was sequenced during a study of siplizumab effects on memory and regulatory T cells. Notes on the study in general: The majority of clones, roughly 75-97% of proliferating CD4+ or CD8+ clones, lacked an assignable naive or memory phenotype.

The V gene end was trimmed by 9 bases and the J gene end by 0 bases; junction bases not matched to a gene: 9. The CDR3 loop spans 16 amino acids. The germline V gene has CDR1 SGHTA and CDR2 FQGTGA. Regarding this clone: Its antigen is unidentified.

Data came from immunoSEQ multiplex PCR; TCRdb stores just in-frame clones and leaves some out. This sample carries about 100,000 clones, just under 95% of them seen once, and the ten largest clones take approximately 1.4%. The J gene is TRBJ2-1, the V gene TRBV7-3; 9 bases are shared with TRBD2. Source material: non-Treg CD4+ T cells sorted from blood. This clonotype was sampled from a human donor in good health. In nucleotides, the CDR3 is TGTGCCAGTGGGACTAGCTTACTCAGCTCCTACAATGAGCAGTTCTTC. Translating gives CASGTSLLSSYNEQFF.